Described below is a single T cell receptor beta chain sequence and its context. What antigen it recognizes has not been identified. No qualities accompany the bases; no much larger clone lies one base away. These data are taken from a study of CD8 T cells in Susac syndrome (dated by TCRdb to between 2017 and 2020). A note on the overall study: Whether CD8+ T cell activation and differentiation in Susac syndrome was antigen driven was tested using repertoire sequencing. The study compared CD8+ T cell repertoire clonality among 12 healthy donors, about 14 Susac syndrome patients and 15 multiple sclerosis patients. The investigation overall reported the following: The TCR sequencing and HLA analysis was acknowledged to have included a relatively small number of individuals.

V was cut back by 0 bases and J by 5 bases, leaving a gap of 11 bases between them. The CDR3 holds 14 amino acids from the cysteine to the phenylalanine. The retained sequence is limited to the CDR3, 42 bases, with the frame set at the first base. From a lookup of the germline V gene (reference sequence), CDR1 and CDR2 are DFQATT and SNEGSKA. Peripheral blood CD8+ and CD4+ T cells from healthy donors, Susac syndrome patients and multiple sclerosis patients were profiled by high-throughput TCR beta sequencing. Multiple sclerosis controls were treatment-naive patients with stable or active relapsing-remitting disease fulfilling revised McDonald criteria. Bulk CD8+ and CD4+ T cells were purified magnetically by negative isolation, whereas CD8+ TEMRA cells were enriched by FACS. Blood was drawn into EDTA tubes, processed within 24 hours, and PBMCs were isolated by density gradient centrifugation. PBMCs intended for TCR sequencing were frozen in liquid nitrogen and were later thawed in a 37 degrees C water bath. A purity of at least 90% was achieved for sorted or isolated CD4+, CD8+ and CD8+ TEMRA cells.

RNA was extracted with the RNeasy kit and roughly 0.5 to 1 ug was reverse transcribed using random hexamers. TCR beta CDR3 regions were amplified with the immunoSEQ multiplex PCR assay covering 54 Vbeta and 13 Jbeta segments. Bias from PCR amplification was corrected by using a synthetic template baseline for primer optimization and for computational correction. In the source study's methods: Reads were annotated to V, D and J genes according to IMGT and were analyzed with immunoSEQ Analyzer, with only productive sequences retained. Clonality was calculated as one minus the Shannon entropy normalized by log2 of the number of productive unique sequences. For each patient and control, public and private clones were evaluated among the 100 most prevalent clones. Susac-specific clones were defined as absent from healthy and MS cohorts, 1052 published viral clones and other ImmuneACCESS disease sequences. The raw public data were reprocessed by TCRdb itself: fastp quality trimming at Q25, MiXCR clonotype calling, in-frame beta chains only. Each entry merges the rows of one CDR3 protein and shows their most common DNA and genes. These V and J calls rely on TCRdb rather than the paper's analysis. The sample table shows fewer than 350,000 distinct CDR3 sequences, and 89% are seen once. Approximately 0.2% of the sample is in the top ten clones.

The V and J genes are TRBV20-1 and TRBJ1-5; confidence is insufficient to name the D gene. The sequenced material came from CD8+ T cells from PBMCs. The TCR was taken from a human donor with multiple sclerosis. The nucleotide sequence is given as TGCAGTGCTAGAGATCAGAACACAGATCAGCCCCAGCATTTT. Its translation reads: CSARDQNTDQPQHF.